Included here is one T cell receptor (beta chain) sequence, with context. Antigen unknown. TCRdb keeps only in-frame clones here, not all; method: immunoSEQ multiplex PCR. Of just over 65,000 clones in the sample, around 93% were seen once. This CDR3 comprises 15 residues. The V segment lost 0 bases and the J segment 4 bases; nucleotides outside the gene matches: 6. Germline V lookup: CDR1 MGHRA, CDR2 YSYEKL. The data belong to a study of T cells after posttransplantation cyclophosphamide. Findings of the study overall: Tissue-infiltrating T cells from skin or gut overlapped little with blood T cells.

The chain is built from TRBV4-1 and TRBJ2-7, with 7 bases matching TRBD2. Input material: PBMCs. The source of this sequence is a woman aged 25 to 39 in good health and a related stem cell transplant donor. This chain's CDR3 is CASSQDNDGRYEQYF. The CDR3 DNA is TGCGCCAGCAGCCAAGATAACGACGGGAGGTACGAGCAGTACTTC.